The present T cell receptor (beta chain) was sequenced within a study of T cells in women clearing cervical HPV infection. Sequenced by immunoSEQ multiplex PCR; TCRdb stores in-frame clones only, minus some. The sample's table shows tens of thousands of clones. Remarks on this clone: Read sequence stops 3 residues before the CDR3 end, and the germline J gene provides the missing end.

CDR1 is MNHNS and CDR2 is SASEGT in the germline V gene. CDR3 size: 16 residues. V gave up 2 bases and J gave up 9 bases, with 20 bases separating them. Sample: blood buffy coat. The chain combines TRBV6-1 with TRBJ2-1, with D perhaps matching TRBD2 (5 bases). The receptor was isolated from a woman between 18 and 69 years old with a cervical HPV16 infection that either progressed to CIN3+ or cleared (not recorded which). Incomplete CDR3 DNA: TGTGCCAGCAGTGAATCAAAGGTGCGGGTGGGAAGTGAG. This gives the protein CASSESKVRVGSE. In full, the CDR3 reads CASSESKVRVGSEQFF.